The rows below give T cell receptor beta chains drawn from one sample of a study of T cell clonotyping in hematopoietic cell transplantation. Libraries were prepared by immunoSEQ multiplex PCR; TCRdb keeps only in-frame clonotypes and omits some of them. This sample has 65,000 to 75,000 clones, with around 94% found just once. Source material: peripheral blood mononuclear cells. The receptors come from a man in his fifties in good health. Some clones in this sample may be carry-over from other donors' samples. The conserved cysteine and the conserved F or W are not part of the CDR3 here. Fields, in order: CDR3 length, V gene, CDR3 protein.

>12|TRBV25-1
ASSELGSNYGYT
>14|TRBV7-3
ASSLTGLAGKETQY
>10|TRBV7-9
ASSLNRDGYT
>14|TRBV11-3
ASSPSGGSRYNEQF
>11|TRBV5-4
ASSFPYTDTQY
>11|TRBV11-3
ASSWDLQETQY
>13|TRBV28
ASNRLAESPYEQY
>14|TRBV28
ASRLPTSGSTGELF
>12|TRBV6-6
ASSYSKVQETQY
>14|TRBV6-6
ASSYSSGGGTGELF